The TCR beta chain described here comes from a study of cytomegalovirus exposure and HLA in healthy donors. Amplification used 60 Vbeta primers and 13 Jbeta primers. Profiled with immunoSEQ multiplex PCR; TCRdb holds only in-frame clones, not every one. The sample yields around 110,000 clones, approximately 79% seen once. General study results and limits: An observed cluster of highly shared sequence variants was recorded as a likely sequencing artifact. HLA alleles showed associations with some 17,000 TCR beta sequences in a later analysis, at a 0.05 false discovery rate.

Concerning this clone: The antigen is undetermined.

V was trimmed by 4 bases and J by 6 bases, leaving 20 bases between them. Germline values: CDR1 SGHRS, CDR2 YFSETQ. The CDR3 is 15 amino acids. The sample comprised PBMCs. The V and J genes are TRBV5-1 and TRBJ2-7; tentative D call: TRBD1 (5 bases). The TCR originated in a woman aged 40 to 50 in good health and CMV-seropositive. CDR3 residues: CASSADPSGLGEQYF. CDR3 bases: TGCGCCAGCAGCGCGGACCCATCAGGGTTGGGCGAGCAGTACTTC.